This TCR beta chain was retrieved from a study of shared clonotypes between healthy human individuals. Remarks on this clone: Its antigen remains unidentified.

CD45RO-negative cells were positively selected for CCR7, leaving out terminally differentiated effector memory CD45RA+ cells. Study conclusions and caveats: Only blood was sampled; tissue repertoires likely differ.

Profiled with immunoSEQ multiplex PCR; TCRdb holds only in-frame clones, not every one. The data show about 2 million clones, with about 94% seen just once and around 1% held by the top ten. Material for sequencing was naive CD8+ T cells sorted from blood. The sequence derives from a man aged 18-30 years in good health.

The chain's CDR3 is CASSPGSGPYVGEQYF. The CDR3 nucleotides are TGTGCCAGCAGCCCGGGAAGCGGGCCTTACGTAGGAGAGCAGTACTTC. V is TRBV5-4 and J is TRBJ2-7; TRBD2 might be the D (6 bases). Germline loops: CDR1 SGHNT, CDR2 YYREEE (reference sequence). V was cut by 4 bases and J by 7 bases, with 24 bases left in between. The CDR3 runs to 16 residues.